One sample yielded the 21 T cell receptor beta chains listed below, sequenced in a study of blood T cell repertoires in COVID-19. Repertoires were generated with immunoSEQ multiplex PCR, while TCRdb's copy carries only in-frame clones and drops some. The sample holds 300,000 to 450,000 clones, about 89% seen once. Specimen: PBMCs or T cells enriched from blood (not recorded which). These receptors were obtained from a man in his forties or fifties in a cohort exposed to, infected with or recovered from COVID-19 (not recorded which).

This clone was counted a single time. V and J are TRBV7-2 and TRBJ2-1; TRBD2 agrees at 7 bases. With 1 base clipped from V and 2 bases from J, the junction kept 2 bases outside the gene matches. The CDR3 consists of 15 residues. Germline assignment: CDR1 SGHTA and CDR2 FQGNSA. This chain's CDR3 is CASSLGLAAYNEQFF. CDR3 bases: TGTGCCAGCAGCTTAGGCCTAGCGGCCTACAATGAGCAGTTCTTC.

The chain uses TRBV2 and TRBJ2-3, with D perhaps matching TRBD1 (5 bases). V was trimmed by 4 bases and J by 3 bases, leaving 8 bases between them. This CDR3 has 13 residues. CDR1 and CDR2 (germline): SNHLY, FYNNEI. CDR3 in DNA: TGTGCCAGCAGTGCCCAGGGTACAGATACGCAGTATTTT. This sequence encodes CASSAQGTDTQYF.

The J gene is TRBJ2-1, the V gene TRBV7-9; TRBD2 aligns across 9 bases. Germline assignment: CDR1 SEHNR and CDR2 FQNEAQ (reference sequence). The length of the CDR3 is 15 residues. The J segment lost 8 bases and the V segment lost 1 base, leaving 6 bases of the junction unmatched. CDR3 residues: CASSLVGTSWHEQFF. The CDR3 nucleotides are TGTGCCAGCAGCTTAGTGGGGACTAGCTGGCATGAGCAGTTCTTC.

The rearrangement links TRBV7-9 to TRBJ2-1; 8 bases map to TRBD2. The V gene's germline CDR1 is SEHNR and CDR2 FQNEAQ (reference sequence). CDR3 length equals 16 residues. V trimming: 4 bases; J trimming: 6 bases; junction bases outside the gene matches: 11. CDR3 DNA: TGTGCCAGCAGCTCCCCTTTCCGCGGGAGGCCCAATGAGCAGTTCTTC. Its translation: CASSSPFRGRPNEQFF.

The rearrangement uses TRBV6-5 and TRBJ2-5; 9 bases agree with TRBD2. This CDR3 comprises 15 residues. Trimming removed 6 bases from V and 4 bases from J; junction bases left unmatched: 9. CDR1 is MNHEY and CDR2 is SVGAGI in the germline V gene. The CDR3 coding sequence is TGTGCCAGCAGCCCCGCCGGGACTAGCAGAGAGACCCAGTACTTC. This encodes CASSPAGTSRETQYF.

The rearrangement links TRBV19 to TRBJ1-1; D is unclear. CDR1 and CDR2 from the germline V gene are LNHDA and SQIVND (reference sequence). V was pared by 3 bases and J by 0 bases, with 14 bases between. CDR3 length: 16 residues. DNA of the CDR3: TGTGCCAGTAGTATTAGGGTTGCGGGGATGAACACTGAAGCTTTCTTT. Translation gives CASSIRVAGMNTEAFF. Filled out from reference TRBV19 and TRBJ1-1, the complete variable domain reads DGGITQSPKYLFRKEGQNVTLSCEQNLNHDAMYWYRQDPGQGLRLIYYSQIVNDFQKGDIAEGYSVSREKKESFPLTVTSAQKNPTAFYLCASSIRVAGMNTEAFFGQGTRLTVV.

This clone was detected only once. This rearrangement joins TRBV7-9 to TRBJ2-5, with D hard to call. The CDR3 runs to 13 residues. Between the trimmed V and J ends, which lost 2 bases and 2 bases, there was a span of 6 bases. Germline CDR1 and CDR2: SEHNR and FQNEAQ (reference sequence). Here the CDR3 reads CASSLTAQETQYF. CDR3 nucleotides: TGTGCCAGCAGCTTAACTGCACAAGAGACCCAGTACTTC.

J is TRBJ1-4 and V is TRBV7-9, with D unresolved. Germline assignment: CDR1 SEHNR and CDR2 FQNEAQ (reference sequence). V gave up 5 bases and J gave up 0 bases, with 10 bases separating them. The CDR3 spans 15 residues. In nucleotides, the CDR3 is TGTGCCAGCAGCGCAGACTTAGCAACTAATGAAAAACTGTTTTTT. Translation gives CASSADLATNEKLFF.

This clone was found once. Here the CDR3 reads CASSPGHNYGYTF. In DNA form, the CDR3 reads TGTGCCAGCAGCCCCGGACATAACTATGGCTACACCTTC. The chain couples TRBV6-5 to TRBJ1-2; possibly TRBD1 for D (5 bases). CDR1 is MNHEY, CDR2 SVGAGI, per germline. The ends were cut back, 6 bases at V and 1 base at J, with 9 bases in the middle. The CDR3 runs 13 residues.

The chain recombines TRBV5-4 with TRBJ2-1; 7 bases agree with TRBD1. This CDR3 has 15 amino acids. The V gene end was trimmed by 4 bases and the J gene end by 6 bases; junction bases not matched to a gene: 10. CDR1 and CDR2 from the germline V gene are SGHNT and YYREEE (reference sequence). CDR3: CASSPPRGGPNEQFF. In DNA, the CDR3 is TGTGCCAGCAGCCCCCCCCGAGGGGGCCCCAATGAGCAGTTCTTC.

The rearrangement links TRBV4-1 to TRBJ2-7; 12 nucleotides match TRBD2. Germline V gene sequence: CDR1 MGHRA, CDR2 YSYEKL. The length of the CDR3 is 15 residues. With V trimmed by 2 bases and J by 7 bases, 6 bases remained unmatched. The CDR3 coding sequence is TGCGCCAGCAGCCAAAGGACTAGCGGGATGCGAGAGCAGTACTTC. Residues: CASSQRTSGMREQYF.

The chain joins TRBV24-1 to TRBJ2-1; 8 bases map to TRBD2. The length of the CDR3 is 18 residues. Unmatched junction bases numbered 22, after V lost 2 bases and J lost 14 bases. Germline-derived CDR1 and CDR2 are KGHDR and SFDVKD. This chain's CDR3 is CATSDSQIYGGLSGRKFF. The CDR3, as DNA: TGTGCCACCAGTGATTCTCAGATCTACGGAGGTCTCAGCGGGAGAAAGTTCTTC.

This clone showed up just once. This sequence joins TRBV27 and TRBJ2-6, with 7 bases matching TRBD2. The trim removed 3 bases at V and 0 bases at J, leaving 8 bases unmatched. Germline CDR1 reads MNHEY; CDR2 reads SMNVEV (reference sequence). The CDR3 is made up of 18 amino acids. Written as DNA, the CDR3 is TGTGCCAGCAGTTTTCGAGGGAGGGCACTCTCTGGGGCCAACGTCCTGACTTTC. It translates to CASSFRGRALSGANVLTF.

This rearrangement joins TRBV19 to TRBJ2-1; 12 nucleotides agree with TRBD2. The trim removed 5 bases at V and 2 bases at J, leaving 7 bases unmatched. The CDR3 covers 17 residues. Germline CDR1 and CDR2: LNHDA and SQIVND (reference sequence). CDR3 nucleotide sequence: TGTGCCAGTAGTTTAACTAGCGGGAGGAACACCTACAATGAGCAGTTCTTC. Translation: CASSLTSGRNTYNEQFF.

This CDR3 reads CASAGDSMAYEQYF. For the CDR3, the DNA is TGTGCCAGCGCAGGGGACAGCATGGCCTACGAGCAGTACTTC. The chain joins TRBV2 to TRBJ2-7, with 7 bases fitting TRBD1. CDR1 and CDR2 from the germline V gene are SNHLY and FYNNEI. V lost 8 bases, J lost 2 bases, and 9 bases stayed unmatched. The CDR3 loop spans 14 amino acids.

To note about this clone: This sample also contains other DNA sequences that code for the same CDR3. The J gene is TRBJ1-2, the V gene TRBV20-1; the D is unclear. The germline V and J ends were trimmed by 6 bases and 1 base, with 6 bases remaining between them. Germline lookup yields CDR1 DFQATT and CDR2 SNEGSKA (reference sequence). The length of the CDR3 is 11 residues. The DNA of the CDR3 is TGCAGTGCCGAGGGTAACTATGGCTACACCTTC. This translates into CSAEGNYGYTF.

This chain joins TRBV6-6 and TRBJ1-6; unclear D gene. This CDR3 region has 12 residues. Trimming took off 4 bases at V and 10 bases at J, with 8 bases between the two ends. CDR1 is MNHNY and CDR2 is SVGAGI in the germline V gene (reference sequence). CDR3 nucleotide sequence: TGTGCCAGCAGTTCCCCCCTGTCACCCCTCCACTTT. This codes for CASSSPLSPLHF.

The chain recombines TRBV27 with TRBJ2-1, with 11 positions matching TRBD2. V gave up 6 bases and J gave up 4 bases; unmatched junction bases: 11. Germline CDR1 reads MNHEY; CDR2 reads SMNVEV (reference sequence). The CDR3 loop spans 17 amino acids. CDR3 loop: CASSLTSGEIRYNEQFF. The DNA of the CDR3 is TGTGCCAGCAGCCTGACTAGCGGGGAAATACGTTACAATGAGCAGTTCTTC.

This chain uses TRBV7-3 with TRBJ2-2; 7 bases line up with TRBD1. The CDR3 extends over 16 amino acids. CDR1 and CDR2 from the germline V gene are SGHTA and FQGTGA. J was trimmed by 5 bases and V by 6 bases; bases with no gene match: 12. CDR3: CASSSNRGRGTGELFF. In DNA form, the CDR3 reads TGTGCCAGCAGTTCCAACAGGGGCCGAGGGACCGGGGAGCTGTTTTTT.

V usage is TRBV5-1 and J usage is TRBJ2-4; 8 bases are shared with TRBD1. J was trimmed by 0 bases and V by 4 bases; bases with no gene match: 3. This CDR3 region has 15 residues. The germline CDR1 and CDR2 sequences are SGHRS and YFSETQ. This chain's CDR3 is CASSPTGVAKNIQYF. In nucleotides, the CDR3 is TGCGCCAGCAGCCCGACAGGGGTAGCCAAAAACATTCAGTACTTC.

The chain links TRBV7-8 to TRBJ2-5; 10 bases match TRBD1. With 1 base clipped from V and 9 bases from J, the junction kept 14 bases outside the gene matches. Germline loops: CDR1 SGHVS, CDR2 FQNEAQ. There are 17 residues in the CDR3. The CDR3 loop reads CASSLERMGQGKWAQYF. The CDR3, as DNA: TGTGCCAGCAGCTTAGAGAGAATGGGACAGGGGAAATGGGCCCAGTACTTC.